The 3 T cell receptor beta chains reported below all come from one sample, sequenced in a study of immune heterogeneity within non-small cell lung tumors. Amplification of the TCR beta CDR3 was achieved through multiplex PCR with 32 V and 13 J primers. One entry per CDR3 protein, called by TCRdb with MiXCR from the multiplex PCR reads. Of some 14,000 distinct CDR3 sequences in the sample, approximately 26% were seen once. Template input was genomic DNA from bulk tumor (about 640 ng per sample). Several biopsies per primary tumor were taken during surgery, spaced as far apart as possible. Their non-small cell lung cancer was newly diagnosed and untreated, and the patients underwent curative surgery. Specimen: lung tumor tissue. The receptors were gathered from a man aged 40-49 years with non-small cell lung cancer.

The sample holds many counts of this clonotype. The rearrangement links TRBV20-1 to TRBJ1-4; a weak D match, TRBD1 (5 bases). V lost 0 bases, J lost 6 bases, and 11 bases lay in between. Germline V gene data show CDR1 as DFQATT and CDR2 as SNEGSKA (reference sequence). This CDR3 comprises 14 residues. CDR3 protein: CSARDLGRDEKLFF. The CDR3 bases are TGCAGTGCTAGAGATCTGGGCAGGGATGAAAAACTGTTTTTT.

This clonotype turned up a few times. This rearrangement joins TRBV5-1 to TRBJ2-2, with 9 bases fitting TRBD1. This CDR3 spans 17 amino acids. The V gene's germline CDR1 is SGHRS and CDR2 YFSETQ. The V gene end was trimmed by 6 bases and the J gene end by 4 bases; junction bases not matched to a gene: 13. The CDR3 sequence is CASTARGDRVGTGELFF. CDR3 nucleotide sequence: TGCGCCAGCACCGCCAGGGGGGACAGGGTCGGCACCGGGGAGCTGTTTTTT.

Only a few counts were recorded for this clonotype. The rearrangement uses TRBV20-1 and TRBJ1-2; D is unclear. The CDR3 spans 13 residues. CDR1 is DFQATT, CDR2 SNEGSKA, per germline (reference sequence). V was shortened by 2 bases and J by 4 bases, with 11 bases between the two germline ends. The DNA of the CDR3 is TGCAGTGCTAGAAGTGGTTCTGGCTATGGCTACACCTTC. This codes for CSARSGSGYGYTF.